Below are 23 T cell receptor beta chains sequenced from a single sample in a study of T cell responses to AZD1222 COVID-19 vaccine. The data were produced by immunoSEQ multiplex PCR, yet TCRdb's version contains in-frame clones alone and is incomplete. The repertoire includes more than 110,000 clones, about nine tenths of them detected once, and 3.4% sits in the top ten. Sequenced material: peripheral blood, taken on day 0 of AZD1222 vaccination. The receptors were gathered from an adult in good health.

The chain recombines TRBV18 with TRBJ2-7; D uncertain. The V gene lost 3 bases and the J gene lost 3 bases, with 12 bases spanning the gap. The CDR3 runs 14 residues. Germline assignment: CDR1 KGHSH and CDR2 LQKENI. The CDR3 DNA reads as TGTGCCAGCTCACCCGGAGTTCTCGTCTACGAGCAGTACTTC. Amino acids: CASSPGVLVYEQYF.

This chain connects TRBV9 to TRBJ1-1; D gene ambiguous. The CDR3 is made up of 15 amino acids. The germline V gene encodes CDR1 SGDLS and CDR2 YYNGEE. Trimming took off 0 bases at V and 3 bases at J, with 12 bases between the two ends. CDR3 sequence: CASSVGGGGYTEAFF. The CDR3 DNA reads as TGTGCCAGCAGCGTAGGGGGTGGAGGATACACTGAAGCTTTCTTT.

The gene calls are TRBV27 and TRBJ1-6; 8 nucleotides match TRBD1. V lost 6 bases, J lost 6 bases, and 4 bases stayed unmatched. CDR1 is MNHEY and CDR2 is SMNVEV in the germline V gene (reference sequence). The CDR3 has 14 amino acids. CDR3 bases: TGTGCCAGCAGCCTGGGACAGGTTAATTCACCCCTCCACTTT. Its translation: CASSLGQVNSPLHF.

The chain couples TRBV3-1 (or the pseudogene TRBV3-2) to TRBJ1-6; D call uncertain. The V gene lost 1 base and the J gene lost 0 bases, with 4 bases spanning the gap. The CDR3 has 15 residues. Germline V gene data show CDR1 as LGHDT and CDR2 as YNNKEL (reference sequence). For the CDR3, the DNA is TGTGCCAGCAGCCAAGTCGACTCCTATAATTCACCCCTCCACTTT. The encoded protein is CASSQVDSYNSPLHF.

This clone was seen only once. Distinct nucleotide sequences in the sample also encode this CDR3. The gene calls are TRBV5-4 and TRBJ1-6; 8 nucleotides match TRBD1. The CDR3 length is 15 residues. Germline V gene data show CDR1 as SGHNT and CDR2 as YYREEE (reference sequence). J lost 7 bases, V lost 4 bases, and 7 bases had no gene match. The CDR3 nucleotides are TGTGCCAGCAGCCTCGGACAGGGTGGGAATTCACCCCTCCACTTT. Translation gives CASSLGQGGNSPLHF.

This chain's CDR3 is CASSQDYGQPQHF. CDR3 bases: TGCGCCAGCAGCCAAGATTATGGTCAGCCCCAGCATTTT. The J gene is TRBJ1-5, the V gene TRBV4-3, with D unresolved. The CDR3 has 13 residues. Germline V CDR1 and CDR2: LGHNA, YSLEER. V lost 0 bases and J 6 bases, leaving 6 bases between the germline ends.

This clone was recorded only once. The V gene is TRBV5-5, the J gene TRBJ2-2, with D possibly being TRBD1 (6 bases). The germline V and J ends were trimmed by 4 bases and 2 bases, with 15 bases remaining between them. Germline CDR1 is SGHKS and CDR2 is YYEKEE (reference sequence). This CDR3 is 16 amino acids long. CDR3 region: CASSISGTRNTGELFF. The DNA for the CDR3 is TGTGCCAGCAGCATCTCCGGGACAAGAAACACCGGGGAGCTGTTTTTT.

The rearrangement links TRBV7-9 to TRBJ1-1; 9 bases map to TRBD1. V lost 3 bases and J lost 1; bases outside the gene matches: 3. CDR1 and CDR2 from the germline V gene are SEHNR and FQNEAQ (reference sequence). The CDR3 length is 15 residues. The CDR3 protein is CASSFRQGGNTEAFF. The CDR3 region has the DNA TGTGCCAGCAGCTTCCGACAGGGGGGGAACACTGAAGCTTTCTTT.

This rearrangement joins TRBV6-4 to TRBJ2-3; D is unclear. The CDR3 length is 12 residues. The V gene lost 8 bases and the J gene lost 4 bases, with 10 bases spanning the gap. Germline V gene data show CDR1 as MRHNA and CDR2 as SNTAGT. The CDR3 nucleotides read TGTGCCAGCGGCGTTGGACCAGATACGCAGTATTTT. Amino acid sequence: CASGVGPDTQYF.

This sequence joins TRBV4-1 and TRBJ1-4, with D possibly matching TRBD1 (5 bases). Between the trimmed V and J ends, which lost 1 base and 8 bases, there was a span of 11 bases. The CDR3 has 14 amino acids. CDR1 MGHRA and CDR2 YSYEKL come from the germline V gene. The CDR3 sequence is CASSQGGAEEKLFF. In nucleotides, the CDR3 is TGCGCCAGCAGCCAAGGCGGGGCAGAGGAAAAACTGTTTTTT.

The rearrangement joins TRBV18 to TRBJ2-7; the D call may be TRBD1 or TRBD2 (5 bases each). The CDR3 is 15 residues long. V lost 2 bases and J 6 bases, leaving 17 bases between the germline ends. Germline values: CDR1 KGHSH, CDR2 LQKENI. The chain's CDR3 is CASSPDPVGVSEQYF. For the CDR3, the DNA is TGTGCCAGCTCACCAGATCCTGTGGGGGTGAGCGAGCAGTACTTC.

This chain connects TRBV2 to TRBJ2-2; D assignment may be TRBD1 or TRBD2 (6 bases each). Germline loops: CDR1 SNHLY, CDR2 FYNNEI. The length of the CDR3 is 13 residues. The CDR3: CAGGAKRGGELFF. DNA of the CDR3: TGTGCGGGGGGCGCAAAAAGAGGCGGGGAGCTGTTTTTT.

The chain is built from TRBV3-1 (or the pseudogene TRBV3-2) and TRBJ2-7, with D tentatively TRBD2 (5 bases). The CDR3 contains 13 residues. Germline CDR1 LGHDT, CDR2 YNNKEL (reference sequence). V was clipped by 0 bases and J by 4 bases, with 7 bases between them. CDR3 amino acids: CASSQERVYEQYF. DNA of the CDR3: TGTGCCAGCAGCCAAGAGCGGGTGTACGAGCAGTACTTC.

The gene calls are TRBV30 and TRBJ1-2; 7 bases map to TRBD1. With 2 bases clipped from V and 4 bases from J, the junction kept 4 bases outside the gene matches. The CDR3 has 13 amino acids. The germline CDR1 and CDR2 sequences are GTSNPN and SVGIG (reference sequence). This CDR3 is CAWSLDRVYGYTF. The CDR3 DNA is TGTGCCTGGAGTCTAGACAGGGTCTATGGCTACACCTTC.

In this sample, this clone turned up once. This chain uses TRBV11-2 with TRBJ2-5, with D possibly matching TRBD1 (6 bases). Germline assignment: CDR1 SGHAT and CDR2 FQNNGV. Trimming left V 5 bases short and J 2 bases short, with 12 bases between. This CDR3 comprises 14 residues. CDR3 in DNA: TGTGCCAGCAGCCCCGGACAGCTACAAGAGACCCAGTACTTC. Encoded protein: CASSPGQLQETQYF.

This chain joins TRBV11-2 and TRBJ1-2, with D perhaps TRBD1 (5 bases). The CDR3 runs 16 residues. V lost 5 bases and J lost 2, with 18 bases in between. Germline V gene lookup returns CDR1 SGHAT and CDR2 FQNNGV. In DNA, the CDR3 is TGTGCCAGCAGCCACGGACACGAAGGTATAAACTATGGCTACACCTTC. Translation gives CASSHGHEGINYGYTF.

The CDR3 coding sequence is TGCGCCAGCAGCCCGGACAGGGGAAATTCACCCCTCCACTTT. Translating gives CASSPDRGNSPLHF. The genes are TRBV4-3 and TRBJ1-6; 9 positions match TRBD1. The ends lost 4 bases at V and 7 bases at J; junction bases unmatched: 2. The germline V gene has CDR1 LGHNA and CDR2 YSLEER. The CDR3 has 14 amino acids.

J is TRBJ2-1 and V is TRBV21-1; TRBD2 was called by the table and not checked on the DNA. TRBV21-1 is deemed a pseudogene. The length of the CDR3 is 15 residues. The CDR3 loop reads CASSNKKTSGEEQFF. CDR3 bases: TGTGCCAGCAGCAACAAGAAGACTAGCGGGGAAGAGCAGTTCTTC.

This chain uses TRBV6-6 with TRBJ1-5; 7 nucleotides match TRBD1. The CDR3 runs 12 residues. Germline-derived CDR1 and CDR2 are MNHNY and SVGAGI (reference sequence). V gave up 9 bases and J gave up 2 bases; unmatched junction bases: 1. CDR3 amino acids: CASDRGNQPQHF. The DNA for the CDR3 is TGTGCCAGTGACAGGGGCAATCAGCCCCAGCATTTT.

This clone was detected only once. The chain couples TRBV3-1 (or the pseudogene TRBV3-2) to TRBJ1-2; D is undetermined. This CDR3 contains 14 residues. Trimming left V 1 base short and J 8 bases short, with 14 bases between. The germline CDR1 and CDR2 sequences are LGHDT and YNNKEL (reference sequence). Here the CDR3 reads CASSQVSGVGGYTF. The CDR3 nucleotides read TGTGCCAGCAGCCAAGTCTCCGGGGTAGGCGGCTACACCTTC.

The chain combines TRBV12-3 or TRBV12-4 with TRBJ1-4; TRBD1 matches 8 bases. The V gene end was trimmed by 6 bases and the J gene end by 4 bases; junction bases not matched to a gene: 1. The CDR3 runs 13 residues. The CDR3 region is CASRGQVNEKLFF. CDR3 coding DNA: TGTGCCAGCAGGGGACAGGTTAATGAAAAACTGTTTTTT.

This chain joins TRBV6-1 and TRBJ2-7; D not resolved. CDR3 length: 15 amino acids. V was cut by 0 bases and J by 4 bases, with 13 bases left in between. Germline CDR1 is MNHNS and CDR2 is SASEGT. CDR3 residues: CASSEANSFEYEQYF. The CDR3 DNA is TGTGCCAGCAGTGAAGCGAATAGTTTTGAGTACGAGCAGTACTTC.

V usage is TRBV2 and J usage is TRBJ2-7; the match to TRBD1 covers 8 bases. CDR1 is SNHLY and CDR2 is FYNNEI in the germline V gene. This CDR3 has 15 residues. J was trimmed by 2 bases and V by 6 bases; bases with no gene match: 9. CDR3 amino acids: CASRESTGGPYEQYF. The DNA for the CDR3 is TGTGCCAGCAGGGAGTCCACAGGGGGGCCCTACGAGCAGTACTTC. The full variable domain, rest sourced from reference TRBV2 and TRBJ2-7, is EPEVTQTPSHQVTQMGQEVILRCVPISNHLYFYWYRQILGQKVEFLVSFYNNEISEKSEIFDDQFSVERPDGSNFTLKIRSTKLEDSAMYFCASRESTGGPYEQYFGPGTRLTVT.